The sequence of this T cell receptor (beta chain) was determined in a study of neurological immune-mediated disorders. TCRdb reanalysed the 5' RACE reads using MiXCR and keeps one entry per CDR3 protein. This table holds 55,000 to 70,000 distinct CDR3 sequences, more than 9.5% found once. Many counts were recorded for this clonotype. Its antigen is as yet unknown. Trimming removed 5 bases from V and 8 bases from J, with 15 bases in between. The CDR3 runs to 13 residues. Germline assignment: CDR1 MDHEN and CDR2 SYDVKM. Points from the study as a whole: TCR clonal expansion peaked in HTLV-1-associated myelopathy patients and was lowest in multiple sclerosis patients.

The gene calls are TRBV28 and TRBJ1-1, with D perhaps matching TRBD1 (5 bases). The sequencing input was PBMCs. This receptor was obtained from a man in his sixties in good health. CDR3 residues: CASSLWTPPEAFF. Here the CDR3 DNA reads TGTGCCAGCAGTCTCTGGACACCTCCCGAAGCTTTCTTT.